A selection of T cell receptor beta chains follows, all from one sample in a study of T-cell memory formation after mild COVID-19. From the 5' RACE reads, TCRdb called clonotypes with MiXCR, one entry per CDR3 protein. This table holds more than 7,000 distinct CDR3 sequences, around 32% found once. Sample: PBMCs or a T cell subset sorted from them (not recorded which). Receptors originate from an adult woman who had mild COVID-19 (a few samples of this study predate the infection). Cell type and time point are not known. Both conserved end residues are part of each CDR3. D genes are given only for firm matches. Rows may omit the clone size; those that give it use once, few, many or a size class.

v_gene	j_gene	abundance	len	d_gene	CDR3nt	CDR3aa
TRBV3-1	TRBJ2-1	many	16	TRBD1	TGTGCCAGCAGCCCTGGGACAGGGGATAGGTACAATGAGCAGTTCTTC	CASSPGTGDRYNEQFF
TRBV15	TRBJ2-3	NA	15	NA	TGTGCCACCAGCAGAGATGGACGCCCCACAGATACGCAGTATTTT	CATSRDGRPTDTQYF
TRBV27	TRBJ2-5	many	16	TRBD2	TGTGCCAGCAGTTTATCGCCGGGACTAGCGATCGAGACCCAGTACTTC	CASSLSPGLAIETQYF
TRBV4-3	TRBJ2-3	many	14	NA	TGCGCCAGCAGCCAAAGGAGGCTGCTCTATACGCAGTATTTT	CASSQRRLLYTQYF
TRBV29-1	TRBJ1-1	NA	13	NA	TGCAGCGTTGATGACGGACTAAACACTGAAGCTTTCTTT	CSVDDGLNTEAFF
TRBV18	TRBJ2-3	NA	18	TRBD2	TGTGCCAGCTCACCATGGACTAGCGGGCCCGTGAGCACAGATACGCAGTATTTT	CASSPWTSGPVSTDTQYF
TRBV7-9	TRBJ1-1	large	12	NA	TGTGCCAGCAGCTTAGGTTTCAGGGAAGCTTTCTTT	CASSLGFREAFF
TRBV6-6	TRBJ1-6	many	15	TRBD1	TGTGCCAGCAACCTTGACAGGGGGCGCGGATCACCCCTCCACTTT	CASNLDRGRGSPLHF
TRBV6-4	TRBJ2-5	NA	15	TRBD1	TGTGCCAGAAAACACAGGGGGCACCTTCAAGAGACCCAGTACTTC	CARKHRGHLQETQYF
TRBV25-1	TRBJ2-7	medium-sized	15	NA	TGTGCCAGCAGTGAATTGGGGCAGGGATCCTACGAGCAGTACTTC	CASSELGQGSYEQYF
TRBV7-2	TRBJ2-2	medium-sized	16	TRBD2	TGTGCCAGCAGCTCCTCTGTACTAGCGGGGGGGCCACGGCTGTTTTTT	CASSSSVLAGGPRLFF
TRBV2	TRBJ1-5	NA	13	TRBD1	TGTGCCAGCAGGCGGGACAGTAATCAGCCCCAGCATTTT	CASRRDSNQPQHF
TRBV27	TRBJ2-3	many	16	NA	TGTGCCAGCAGTGCTGAGACAGCTACTAGCACAGATACGCAGTATTTT	CASSAETATSTDTQYF
TRBV7-9	TRBJ1-2	medium-sized	13	TRBD1	TGTGCCAGCTCGGACAGGATACTCTATGGCTACACCTTC	CASSDRILYGYTF
TRBV5-5	TRBJ2-7	many	16	TRBD1	TGTGCCAGCAGCTGGACGAGGGACAGCCGAGACTACGAGCAGTACTTC	CASSWTRDSRDYEQYF